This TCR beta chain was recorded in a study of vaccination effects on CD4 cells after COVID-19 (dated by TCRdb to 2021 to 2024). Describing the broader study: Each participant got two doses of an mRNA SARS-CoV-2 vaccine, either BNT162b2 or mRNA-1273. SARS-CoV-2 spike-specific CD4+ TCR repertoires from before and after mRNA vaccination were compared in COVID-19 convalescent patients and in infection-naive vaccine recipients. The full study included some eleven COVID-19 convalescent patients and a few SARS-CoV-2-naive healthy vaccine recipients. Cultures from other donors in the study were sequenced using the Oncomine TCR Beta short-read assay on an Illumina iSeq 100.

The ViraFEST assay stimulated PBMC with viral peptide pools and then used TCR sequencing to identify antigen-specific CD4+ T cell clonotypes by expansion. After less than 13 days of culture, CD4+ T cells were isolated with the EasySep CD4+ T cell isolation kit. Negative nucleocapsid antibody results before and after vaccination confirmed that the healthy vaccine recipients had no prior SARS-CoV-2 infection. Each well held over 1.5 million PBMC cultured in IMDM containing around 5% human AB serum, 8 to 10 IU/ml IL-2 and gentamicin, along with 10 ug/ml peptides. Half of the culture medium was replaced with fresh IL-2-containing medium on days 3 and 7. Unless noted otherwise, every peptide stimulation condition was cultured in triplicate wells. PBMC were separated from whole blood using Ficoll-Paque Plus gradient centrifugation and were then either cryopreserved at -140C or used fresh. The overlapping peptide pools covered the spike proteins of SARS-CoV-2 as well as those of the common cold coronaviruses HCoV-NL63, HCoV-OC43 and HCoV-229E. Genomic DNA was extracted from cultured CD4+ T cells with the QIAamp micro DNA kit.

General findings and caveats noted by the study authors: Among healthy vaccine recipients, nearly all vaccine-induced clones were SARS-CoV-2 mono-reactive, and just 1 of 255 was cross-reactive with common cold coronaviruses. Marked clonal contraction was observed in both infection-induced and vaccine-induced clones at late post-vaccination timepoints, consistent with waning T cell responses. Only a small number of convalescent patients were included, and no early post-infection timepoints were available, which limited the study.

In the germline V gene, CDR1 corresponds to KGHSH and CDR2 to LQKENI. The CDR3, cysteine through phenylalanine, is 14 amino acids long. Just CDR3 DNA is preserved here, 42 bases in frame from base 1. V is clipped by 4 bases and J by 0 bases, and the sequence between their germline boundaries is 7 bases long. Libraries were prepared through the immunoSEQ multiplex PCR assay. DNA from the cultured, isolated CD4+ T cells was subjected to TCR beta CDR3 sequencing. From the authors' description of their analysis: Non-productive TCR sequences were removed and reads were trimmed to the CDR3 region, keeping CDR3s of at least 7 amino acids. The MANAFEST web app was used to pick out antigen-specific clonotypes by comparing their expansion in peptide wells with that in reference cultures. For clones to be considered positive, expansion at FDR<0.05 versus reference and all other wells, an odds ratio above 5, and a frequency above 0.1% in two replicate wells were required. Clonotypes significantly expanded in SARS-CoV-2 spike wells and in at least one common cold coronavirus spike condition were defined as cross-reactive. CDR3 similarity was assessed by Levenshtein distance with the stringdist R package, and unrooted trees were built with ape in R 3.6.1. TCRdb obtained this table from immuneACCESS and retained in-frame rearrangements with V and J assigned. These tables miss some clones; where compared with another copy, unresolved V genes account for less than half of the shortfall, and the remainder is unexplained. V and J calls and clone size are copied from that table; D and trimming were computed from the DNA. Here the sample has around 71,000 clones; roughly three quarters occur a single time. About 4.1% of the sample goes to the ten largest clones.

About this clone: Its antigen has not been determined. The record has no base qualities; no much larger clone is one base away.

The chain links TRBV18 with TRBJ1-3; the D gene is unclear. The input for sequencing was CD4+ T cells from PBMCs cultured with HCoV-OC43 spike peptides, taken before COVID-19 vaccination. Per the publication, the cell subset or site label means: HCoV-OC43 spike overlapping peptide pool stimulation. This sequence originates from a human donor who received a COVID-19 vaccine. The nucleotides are TGTGCCAGCTCACATGAGAGCTCTGGAAACACCATATATTTT. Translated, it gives CASSHESSGNTIYF.